This is a list of T cell receptor beta chains from one sample in a study of CD8+ T cells in alopecia areata. Method: immunoSEQ multiplex PCR; TCRdb's copy keeps in-frame clones and lacks some. The sample yields 150,000 to 200,000 clones, 58% seen once. The sample consisted of CD4+ T cells sorted from blood, taken at approximately week 55, from a patient treated with tofacitinib. The source of these receptors is a human donor with alopecia areata. Both conserved end residues are part of each CDR3. D genes are given only for firm matches. Size values are once, few and many counts, or a class for expanded clones, and some rows have none.

V gene	J gene	D gene	clone size	CDR3 protein	CDR3 DNA
TRBV28	TRBJ2-7	TRBD2	few	CASSRTSGTYEQYF	TGTGCCAGCAGCCGGACTAGCGGAACCTACGAGCAGTACTTC
TRBV30	TRBJ2-4	TRBD1	few	CAWSRTGSYRKNIQYF	TGTGCCTGGAGTAGGACAGGGTCTTATCGCAAAAACATTCAGTACTTC
TRBV5-1	TRBJ2-2	.	few	CASSLDRIPGELFF	TGCGCCAGCAGCTTGGACAGGATACCCGGGGAGCTGTTTTTT
TRBV30	TRBJ1-1	.	.	CAWRTSAVFF	TGTGCCTGGAGGACCTCCGCTGTTTTCTTT
TRBV5-6	TRBJ2-6	.	.	CASSPEASGVVLTF	TGTGCCAGCAGCCCCGAGGCGTCAGGCGTTGTCCTGACTTTC
TRBV5-1	TRBJ1-5	.	few	CASSLEAGRNQPQHF	TGCGCCAGCAGCTTGGAGGCCGGGAGGAATCAGCCCCAGCATTTT
TRBV27	TRBJ1-1	TRBD1	.	CASSHRQGIEAFF	TGTGCCAGCAGTCATCGACAGGGGATTGAAGCTTTCTTT
TRBV5-6	TRBJ1-2	.	.	CASSLSDRAWGYTF	TGTGCCAGCAGCTTGTCGGACCGTGCCTGGGGCTACACCTTC
TRBV30	TRBJ2-3	.	few	CAWSVRGNTDTQYF	TGTGCCTGGAGTGTGAGGGGGAACACAGATACGCAGTATTTT
TRBV14	TRBJ1-1	.	.	CASSQEARNEAFF	TGTGCCAGCAGCCAAGAAGCGCGGAATGAAGCTTTCTTT
TRBV12-5	TRBJ1-5	.	few	CASGLDPLGRGGNQPQHF	TGTGCTAGTGGTTTGGACCCCTTGGGGCGGGGGGGCAATCAGCCCCAGCATTTT
TRBV30	TRBJ1-2	.	.	CAWNPRTVINYGYTF	TGTGCCTGGAACCCCCGGACAGTAATAAACTATGGCTACACCTTC
TRBV29-1	TRBJ1-1	.	.	CSVEGGTEAFF	TGCAGCGTCGAGGGTGGGACTGAAGCTTTCTTT
TRBV19	TRBJ2-2	.	.	CASSIEGRNTGELFF	TGTGCCAGTAGTATTGAGGGCCGAAACACCGGGGAGCTGTTTTTT
TRBV29-1	TRBJ2-2	.	.	CSVLGGRNTGELFF	TGCAGCGTTCTCGGAGGGAGGAACACCGGGGAGCTGTTTTTT
TRBV2	TRBJ1-1	.	.	CASSPLNTEAFF	TGTGCCAGCAGTCCCTTGAACACTGAAGCTTTCTTT
TRBV20-1	TRBJ2-7	.	few	CSAARDYEQYF	TGCAGTGCCGCCCGGGACTACGAGCAGTACTTC
TRBV30	TRBJ2-2	.	.	CAWSGLWGEAGELFF	TGTGCCTGGAGTGGATTGTGGGGTGAGGCCGGGGAGCTGTTTTTT
TRBV7-9	TRBJ1-4	.	few	CASSSGGTAYF	TGTGCCAGCAGTTCAGGCGGGACGGCATACTTT
TRBV30	TRBJ1-5	.	.	CAWNRALGSNQPQHF	TGTGCCTGGAACCGTGCTCTGGGAAGCAATCAGCCCCAGCATTTT
TRBV9	TRBJ1-1	.	.	CASSVDPGLNTEAFF	TGTGCCAGCAGCGTAGACCCGGGCTTGAACACTGAAGCTTTCTTT
TRBV6-1	TRBJ2-7	.	.	CASIPGATYEQYF	TGTGCCAGCATACCGGGGGCTACCTACGAGCAGTACTTC
TRBV6-5	TRBJ2-4	TRBD2	few	CASSPGGFRNIQYF	TGTGCCAGCAGTCCCGGGGGGTTCCGAAACATTCAGTACTTC